Shown below are 32 T cell receptor beta chains from a single sample sequenced in a study of circulating and synovial CD4+ cells in juvenile arthritis. Assay: immunoSEQ multiplex PCR; the TCRdb copy retains only in-frame clones and omits some. The table has tens of thousands of clones, 90% to 95% seen once; the top ten hold about 0.66%. The specimen was CD4+ T cells from blood. The receptors come from a human donor with juvenile idiopathic arthritis.

The chain carries TRBV5-1 and TRBJ1-6; 9 bases line up with TRBD1. Per the germline V gene, CDR1 is SGHRS and CDR2 is YFSETQ. This CDR3 has 15 amino acids. Trimming at V came to 4 bases and at J to 8 bases, leaving 7 bases not matched to a gene. The CDR3 reads CASSDGTGPYSPLHF. DNA of the CDR3: TGCGCCAGCAGCGACGGGACAGGGCCGTATTCACCCCTCCACTTT.

J is TRBJ2-2 and V is TRBV14; possible D gene TRBD1, 6 bases. Trimming stripped 4 bases from V and 5 bases from J, with 23 bases between. Germline V CDR1 and CDR2: SGHDN, FVKESK. This CDR3 contains 18 residues. This CDR3 is CASSPAYGQRGWTGELFF. CDR3 nucleotides: TGTGCCAGCAGCCCGGCGTACGGACAGAGAGGATGGACCGGGGAGCTGTTTTTT.

The rearrangement uses TRBV5-1 and TRBJ2-1; maybe TRBD2 (5 bases). The CDR3 runs 14 residues. V gave up 0 bases and J gave up 5 bases, with 9 bases separating them. Germline lookup yields CDR1 SGHRS and CDR2 YFSETQ. For the CDR3, the DNA is TGCGCCAGCAGCTTGGCAGCGGTAAACAATGAGCAGTTCTTC. Encoded protein: CASSLAAVNNEQFF.

This chain joins TRBV19 and TRBJ2-7; 7 bases align to TRBD2. The V and J ends lost 3 bases and 0 bases, in that order; junction bases with no gene match: 11. The CDR3 runs 17 residues. Per the germline V gene, CDR1 is LNHDA and CDR2 is SQIVND (reference sequence). CDR3 DNA: TGTGCCAGTAGTATCCTCCTACAGCGGGGCCGCTCCTACGAGCAGTACTTC. Its translation is CASSILLQRGRSYEQYF.

The chain is built from TRBV5-6 and TRBJ2-2; 9 positions match TRBD2. V was pared by 2 bases and J by 2 bases, with 4 bases of the junction left unmatched. Looked up from germline, CDR1 is SGHDT and CDR2 is YYEEEE. This CDR3 is 16 amino acids long. The CDR3 sequence: CASSFLAGINTGELFF. DNA for the CDR3: TGTGCCAGCAGCTTTCTAGCGGGGATAAACACCGGGGAGCTGTTTTTT.

The chain uses TRBV9 and TRBJ2-1; TRBD1 agrees at 8 bases. Germline V gives CDR1 SGDLS, CDR2 YYNGEE. J was trimmed by 0 bases and V by 4 bases; bases with no gene match: 9. The CDR3 has 17 residues. The CDR3 reads CASSPPTGGPSYNEQFF. The CDR3 DNA reads TGTGCCAGCAGCCCCCCCACAGGGGGGCCCTCCTACAATGAGCAGTTCTTC.

The J gene is TRBJ1-2, the V gene TRBV9; 7 positions match TRBD1. Trimming removed 3 bases from V and 5 bases from J; junction bases left unmatched: 4. Germline loops: CDR1 SGDLS, CDR2 YYNGEE. The CDR3 length is 13 residues. The CDR3 is CASSADRLYGYTF. As DNA, the CDR3 is TGTGCCAGCAGCGCGGACAGGCTGTATGGCTACACCTTC.

This clone occurred once. The chain joins TRBV19 to TRBJ1-1; 8 bases line up with TRBD1. The CDR3 contains 14 residues. The V gene end was trimmed by 5 bases and the J gene end by 6 bases; junction bases not matched to a gene: 8. Per the germline V gene, CDR1 is LNHDA and CDR2 is SQIVND (reference sequence). CDR3: CASSGQGHGAEAFF. Written as DNA, the CDR3 is TGTGCCAGTAGTGGACAGGGACACGGCGCTGAAGCTTTCTTT.

The V and J genes are TRBV7-9 and TRBJ1-1; 8 positions agree with TRBD1. J was trimmed by 0 bases and V by 2 bases; bases with no gene match: 8. Germline V lookup: CDR1 SEHNR, CDR2 FQNEAQ (reference sequence). The CDR3 loop spans 17 amino acids. CDR3 sequence reads: CASSLTGGRRMNTEAFF. DNA of the CDR3: TGTGCCAGCAGCTTAACAGGGGGACGTCGAATGAACACTGAAGCTTTCTTT.

The chain joins TRBV2 to TRBJ1-6; D might be TRBD1 (6 bases). The V gene lost 6 bases and the J gene lost 6 bases, with 15 bases spanning the gap. The germline CDR1 and CDR2 sequences are SNHLY and FYNNEI. CDR3 size: 15 residues. The CDR3 reads CASRMYEGVNSPLHF. The CDR3 nucleotides read TGTGCCAGCAGGATGTACGAGGGGGTTAATTCACCCCTCCACTTT.

This rearrangement joins TRBV28 to TRBJ1-2, with a weak D call TRBD1 (6 bases). CDR3 length: 13 residues. Per germline, CDR1 MDHEN and CDR2 SYDVKM. Trimming left V 6 bases short and J 2 bases short, with 10 bases between. The DNA of the CDR3 is TGTGCCAGCAGGTTGGACAGCAACTATGGCTACACCTTC. It yields the protein CASRLDSNYGYTF.

The V and J genes are TRBV15 and TRBJ2-7; tentatively, D is TRBD2 (6 bases). Germline CDR1 LNHNV, CDR2 YYDKDF (reference sequence). The CDR3 has 14 residues. V lost 0 bases and J lost 4, with 10 bases in between. This chain's CDR3 is CATSRDMGRYEQYF. In DNA, the CDR3 is TGTGCCACCAGCAGAGATATGGGGAGGTACGAGCAGTACTTC.

The chain is built from TRBV5-1 and TRBJ2-7, with a tentative D call TRBD1 (8 bases). Germline values: CDR1 SGHRS, CDR2 YFSETQ. CDR3 length equals 16 residues. The ends were cut back, 0 bases at V and 4 bases at J, with 17 bases in the middle. In DNA form, the CDR3 reads TGCGCCAGCAGCTTGGGCGGGACAGGACTAGGATACGAGCAGTACTTC. It translates to CASSLGGTGLGYEQYF.

The chain is built from TRBV14 and TRBJ1-2; TRBD1 might be the D (6 bases). The germline V and J ends were trimmed by 2 bases and 6 bases, with 10 bases remaining between them. Germline CDR1 and CDR2: SGHDN and FVKESK. This CDR3 region has 13 residues. This chain's CDR3 is CASSQSRGNGYTF. CDR3 DNA sequence: TGTGCCAGCAGCCAAAGCAGGGGTAATGGCTACACCTTC.

This clone was seen a single time. This rearrangement joins TRBV27 to TRBJ2-5; 12 bases match TRBD2. The junction had 9 bases not matched to a gene; V was cut back by 6 bases and J by 4 bases. CDR1 and CDR2 from the germline V gene are MNHEY and SMNVEV (reference sequence). This CDR3 contains 16 residues. The CDR3 region has the DNA TGTGCCAGCAGACTAGCGGGGGGCCCGGCCGGAGAGACCCAGTACTTC. Translation: CASRLAGGPAGETQYF.

The V and J genes are TRBV6-5 and TRBJ2-7; maybe TRBD1 (6 bases). Looked up from germline, CDR1 is MNHEY and CDR2 is SVGAGI. The CDR3 is made up of 15 amino acids. V was cut by 3 bases and J by 2 bases, with 14 bases left in between. The chain's CDR3 is CASSYRGPGAYEQYF. The CDR3 DNA is TGTGCCAGCAGTTATAGGGGACCAGGGGCCTACGAGCAGTACTTC.

This chain uses TRBV28 with TRBJ1-4; the D is unclear. V lost 8 bases and J 8 bases, leaving 15 bases between the germline ends. This CDR3 is 13 amino acids long. Germline-derived CDR1 and CDR2 are MDHEN and SYDVKM. CDR3 protein: CASGRRAEEKLFF. The DNA for the CDR3 is TGTGCCAGCGGGAGAAGAGCCGAGGAAAAACTGTTTTTT. The full variable domain, its missing parts supplied by reference TRBV28 and TRBJ1-4, is DVKVTQSSRYLVKRTGEKVFLECVQDMDHENMFWYRQDPGLGLRLIYFSYDVKMKEKGDIPEGYSVSREKKERFSLILESASTNQTSMYLCASGRRAEEKLFFGSGTQLSVL.

This chain's CDR3 is CASLRGGQGPGELFF. The DNA for the CDR3 is TGTGCCAGCCTCCGTGGAGGACAGGGGCCCGGGGAGCTGTTTTTT. The chain uses TRBV28 and TRBJ2-2; 9 bases fit TRBD1. CDR3 length: 15 residues. Germline V gene sequence: CDR1 MDHEN, CDR2 SYDVKM. The V and J ends lost 8 bases and 6 bases, in that order; junction bases with no gene match: 10.

The chain is built from TRBV14 and TRBJ2-2; 8 positions match TRBD1. The ends lost 4 bases at V and 6 bases at J; junction bases unmatched: 10. Germline CDR1 reads SGHDN; CDR2 reads FVKESK. The CDR3 covers 16 residues. The CDR3 spells CASSLYQGARSGELFF. DNA of the CDR3: TGTGCCAGCAGCCTTTACCAGGGGGCGAGGTCCGGGGAGCTGTTTTTT.

The chain carries TRBV9 and TRBJ2-3; 9 bases line up with TRBD2. Germline trimming cut 0 bases from V and 0 bases from J; bases unmatched to any gene: 11. CDR3 length: 19 residues. Looked up from germline, CDR1 is SGDLS and CDR2 is YYNGEE. The DNA for the CDR3 is TGTGCCAGCAGCGTAGGGGGGACGGGGCGGGGGGGCAGCACAGATACGCAGTATTTT. Translating gives CASSVGGTGRGGSTDTQYF.

The chain combines TRBV6-1 with TRBJ2-7; D possibly corresponds to TRBD1 (5 bases). The length of the CDR3 is 13 residues. Trimming removed 8 bases at V and 1 base at J, with 12 bases between. The germline gives CDR1 MNHNS, CDR2 SASEGT. The CDR3 DNA reads as TGTGCCAGCGGGCGTCAGGGTTCCTACGAGCAGTACTTC. This encodes CASGRQGSYEQYF.

This chain joins TRBV11-2 and TRBJ1-5; D remains ambiguous. This CDR3 is built from 14 residues. Trimming took 5 bases from V and 1 from J, leaving 9 bases between them. Germline V lookup: CDR1 SGHAT, CDR2 FQNNGV. CDR3 amino acids: CASSPLGSNQPQHF. In DNA form, the CDR3 reads TGTGCCAGCAGCCCCCTGGGCAGCAATCAGCCCCAGCATTTT.

CDR3 loop: CASSSIPGTNYEQYF. CDR3 bases: TGTGCCAGCAGTTCCATACCAGGGACTAACTACGAGCAGTACTTC. This chain links TRBV6-6 with TRBJ2-7, with 7 bases lining up with TRBD2. The CDR3 covers 15 residues. The V segment lost 4 bases and the J segment 3 bases; nucleotides outside the gene matches: 9. Germline CDR1 is MNHNY and CDR2 is SVGAGI (reference sequence).

Comment on this clone: The sample carries other DNA sequences with the same CDR3. The chain's CDR3 is CASSQDAPGSELSPLHF. The CDR3 nucleotides are TGCGCCAGCAGCCAAGATGCTCCGGGATCGGAATTATCCCCCCTCCACTTT. The genes are TRBV4-1 and TRBJ1-6; no clear D. Trimming left V 0 bases short and J 13 bases short, with 22 bases between. The germline V gene has CDR1 MGHRA and CDR2 YSYEKL. The CDR3 runs to 17 residues.

The gene calls are TRBV2 and TRBJ2-7; TRBD1 agrees at 7 bases. From germline, CDR1 is SNHLY and CDR2 FYNNEI. Trimming removed 7 bases from V and 4 bases from J; junction bases left unmatched: 7. The CDR3 is 13 residues long. The CDR3 here is CASTIQGLYEQYF. The CDR3 DNA reads as TGTGCCAGCACTATACAGGGGTTGTACGAGCAGTACTTC.

V is TRBV6-5 and J is TRBJ2-3; D call uncertain. This CDR3 spans 11 amino acids. V was shortened by 7 bases and J by 5 bases, with 7 bases between the two germline ends. Germline CDR1 MNHEY, CDR2 SVGAGI. Here the CDR3 DNA reads TGTGCCAGCACTAGGAAAGATACGCAGTATTTT. Translation gives CASTRKDTQYF.

The gene calls are TRBV7-2 and TRBJ2-7; TRBD1 matches 8 bases. Per germline, CDR1 SGHTA and CDR2 FQGNSA. The V gene end was trimmed by 7 bases and the J gene end by 3 bases; junction bases not matched to a gene: 5. This CDR3 is 13 amino acids long. The CDR3 protein is CASTKTGVYEQYF. CDR3 DNA: TGTGCCAGCACTAAGACAGGGGTCTACGAGCAGTACTTC.

V is TRBV10-1 and J is TRBJ2-5, with D tentatively TRBD2 (6 bases). This CDR3 spans 13 amino acids. V dropped 5 bases and J dropped 4 bases, with 11 bases sitting between them. CDR1 is WNHNN, CDR2 SYGVQD, per germline (reference sequence). For the CDR3, the DNA is TGCGCCAGCAGTCTTAGAGCGGGAGAGACCCAGTACTTC. Protein sequence: CASSLRAGETQYF.

The chain employs TRBV7-2 and TRBJ1-5, with TRBD1 identical over 8 bases. V dropped 6 bases and J dropped 2; count of bases not matched to a gene: 9. Per the germline V gene, CDR1 is SGHTA and CDR2 is FQGNSA. This CDR3 comprises 16 residues. CDR3 sequence reads: CASSRQGLGGNQPQHF. The CDR3 DNA reads as TGTGCCAGCAGTAGACAGGGGCTGGGTGGCAATCAGCCCCAGCATTTT.

V usage is TRBV4-2 and J usage is TRBJ1-2; 9 bases are a match to TRBD1. CDR3 length: 14 residues. With 4 bases clipped from V and 4 bases from J, the junction kept 4 bases outside the gene matches. Germline V gene sequence: CDR1 LGHNA, CDR2 YNFKEQ. CDR3 DNA: TGTGCCAGCAGCCCAGACAGGGGGGCCTATGGCTACACCTTC. The encoded protein is CASSPDRGAYGYTF.

J is TRBJ2-7 and V is TRBV29-1; 7 bases are a match to TRBD2. Germline trimming cut 6 bases from V and 4 bases from J; bases unmatched to any gene: 9. This CDR3 spans 13 amino acids. CDR1 and CDR2 from the germline V gene are SQVTM and ANQGSEA. The CDR3 sequence is CSVRGLHMYEQYF. The CDR3, as DNA: TGCAGCGTCCGGGGACTACATATGTACGAGCAGTACTTC.

The V and J genes are TRBV18 and TRBJ2-1, with D tentatively TRBD1 (5 bases). V was clipped by 0 bases and J by 2 bases, with 11 bases between them. Germline CDR1 KGHSH, CDR2 LQKENI. CDR3 size: 16 residues. The CDR3 region is CASSPPGRFPYNEQFF. CDR3 bases: TGTGCCAGCTCACCACCGGGGCGGTTCCCCTACAATGAGCAGTTCTTC.